This T cell receptor (beta chain) was documented in a study of T-cell memory formation after mild COVID-19. The CDR3 has 14 amino acids. Trimming cost V 6 bases and J 4 bases; bases outside gene matches: 9. Germline values: CDR1 DFQATT, CDR2 SNEGSKA (reference sequence). Barcoded TCR alpha and TCR beta cDNA libraries with UMIs came from 5'RACE using constant-segment primers. TCRdb re-derived calls from the 5' RACE reads in MiXCR, one entry per CDR3 protein. This sample has roughly 100,000 distinct CDR3 sequences, with 9.5% to 15% found just once. Comments on this clonotype: As yet, its antigen is unknown.

Study findings and constraints: SARS-CoV-2 specificity of second-wave clones peaking day 37 was unconfirmed.

The origin of this receptor is an adult woman who had mild COVID-19 (a few samples of this study predate the infection). Cell type and time point are not known. Sequencing was done on a sample of PBMCs or a T cell subset sorted from them (not recorded which). The gene calls are TRBV20-1 and TRBJ1-2, with TRBD1 identical over 9 bases. CDR3 protein: CSAGGTGPLYGYTF. The DNA of the CDR3 is TGCAGTGCCGGCGGGACAGGGCCTCTCTATGGCTACACCTTC.